This T cell receptor (beta chain) was recorded in a study of blood T cell repertoires in COVID-19. Looking at the study overall: Collection of acute and convalescent COVID-19 samples took place in the United States, Italy and Spain. The analysed material was cDNA or gDNA that came from T cells, B-cell-depleted T cells, or PBMCs.

The CDR3 has 12 amino acids. The ends were cut back, 7 bases at V and 5 bases at J, with 8 bases in the middle. Germline CDR1 reads MNHEY; CDR2 reads SVGAGI. The authors' processing: Estimation of nucleated cell counts relied on the amplification of reference gene primers. Measured with immunoSEQ multiplex PCR; TCRdb has only the in-frame clones, and not every one. That table gives V, J and clone size, and the DNA gave D and trimming. The table has about 110,000 clones, about 91% seen once. The rearrangement uses TRBV6-5 and TRBJ2-2; perhaps TRBD1 as D (5 bases). The sequence was obtained from a woman aged 45-65 years with active or convalescent COVID-19. The sample consisted of peripheral blood. The CDR3 DNA reads TGTGCCAGCACACCAGGGACCGGGGAGCTGTTTTTT. The encoded protein is CASTPGTGELFF.